This T cell receptor beta chain is from a study of shared clonotypes between healthy human individuals. Trimming removed 3 bases at V and 0 bases at J, with 15 bases between. Germline CDR1 LNHDA, CDR2 SQIVND (reference sequence). The CDR3 sequence is 17 residues long. Study-level results: With several donors compared, 4.5% to 6.5% of naive CD4 clonotypes were shared.

About this clone itself: Antigen unknown.

It was at deep level that the assay was run. TCRdb's copy holds only in-frame clones and misses some; the assay was immunoSEQ multiplex PCR. Of roughly 760,000 clones listed, 74% are singletons. Sample: memory CD4+ T cells sorted from blood. Subset indicated: CD45RA-negative fraction. This clonotype was obtained from a woman in her twenties or thirties in good health. The chain employs TRBV19 and TRBJ1-5; D call uncertain. This CDR3 reads CASSIREQVYSNQPQHF. The CDR3 coding sequence is TGTGCCAGTAGTATCCGAGAGCAAGTTTATAGCAATCAGCCCCAGCATTTT. The full variable domain, completed using reference TRBV19 and TRBJ1-5, is DGGITQSPKYLFRKEGQNVTLSCEQNLNHDAMYWYRQDPGQGLRLIYYSQIVNDFQKGDIAEGYSVSREKKESFPLTVTSAQKNPTAFYLCASSIREQVYSNQPQHFGDGTRLSIL.